What follows are 25 T cell receptor beta chains derived from one specimen sequenced in a study of lymphopenia after photon versus proton radiotherapy. Profiled with immunoSEQ multiplex PCR; TCRdb holds only in-frame clones, not every one. The sample contains some 25,000 clones, about 82% of which appear only once. Sample: peripheral blood, taken from a patient treated with proton-based radiotherapy. These receptors all stem from a woman between 70 and 85 years old with pancreatic cancer.

The V and J genes are TRBV11-1 and TRBJ2-7; D possibly corresponds to TRBD2 (6 bases). Germline CDR1 is SGHAT and CDR2 is FQDESV (reference sequence). With 4 bases removed from V and 0 bases from J, the gap between germline ends came to 13 bases. The CDR3 extends over 15 amino acids. CDR3 in DNA: TGTGCCAGCAGCTCACCGGACGGGAGCTCCTACGAGCAGTACTTC. It yields the protein CASSSPDGSSYEQYF.

The chain uses TRBV10-1 and TRBJ1-2, with a tentative D call TRBD1 (6 bases). The ends were cut back, 6 bases at V and 2 bases at J, with 16 bases in the middle. This CDR3 comprises 15 residues. Germline V gene lookup returns CDR1 WNHNN and CDR2 SYGVQD (reference sequence). The CDR3 here is CASSPEGGPNYGYTF. The DNA for the CDR3 is TGCGCCAGCAGCCCAGAGGGGGGCCCCAACTATGGCTACACCTTC.

Only one count was recorded for this clone. The rearrangement uses TRBV5-6 and TRBJ1-4, with D unresolved. The CDR3 spans 17 residues. V was cut by 0 bases and J by 0 bases, with 12 bases left in between. Germline V lookup: CDR1 SGHDT, CDR2 YYEEEE. The CDR3, as DNA: TGTGCCAGCAGCTTGGAGTTGGCTAGCGCAACTAATGAAAAACTGTTTTTT. This translates into CASSLELASATNEKLFF.

V and J are TRBV5-1 and TRBJ2-1, with TRBD1 identical over 10 bases. V lost 0 bases to trimming and J lost 4 bases; unmatched junction nucleotides: 1. Per the germline V gene, CDR1 is SGHRS and CDR2 is YFSETQ. The CDR3 sequence is 15 residues long. CDR3 amino acids: CASSLEGQGYNEQFF. CDR3 in DNA: TGCGCCAGCAGCTTGGAGGGACAGGGGTACAATGAGCAGTTCTTC.

The chain joins TRBV27 to TRBJ1-2, with D possibly being TRBD1 (5 bases). Between the trimmed V and J ends, which lost 2 bases and 4 bases, there was a span of 8 bases. Germline CDR1 and CDR2: MNHEY and SMNVEV (reference sequence). This CDR3 is built from 13 residues. The CDR3 here is CASSLTGPYGYTF. For the CDR3, the DNA is TGTGCCAGCAGTTTAACAGGTCCCTATGGCTACACCTTC.

On this clone: With a much larger clone just one base away, this may be a read error. Other DNA sequences in the same sample also yield this CDR3. The rearrangement uses TRBV7-6 and TRBJ2-7; no clear D gene. With 3 bases removed from V and 4 bases from J, the gap between germline ends came to 10 bases. Germline-derived CDR1 and CDR2 are SGHVS and FNYEAQ. The CDR3 is made up of 13 amino acids. CDR3 residues: CASSFNPSYEQYF. The CDR3, as DNA: TGTGCCAGCAGCTTTAACCCTAGTTACGAGCAGTACTTC.

The chain joins TRBV30 to TRBJ1-1, with TRBD1 matching over 8 bases. V lost 3 bases and J lost 5; bases outside the gene matches: 14. Per germline, CDR1 GTSNPN and CDR2 SVGIG (reference sequence). This CDR3 comprises 16 residues. CDR3 loop: CAWSDLDRVGWTEAFF. The CDR3 region has the DNA TGTGCCTGGAGCGACCTGGACAGGGTAGGATGGACTGAAGCTTTCTTT.

The chain joins TRBV11-1 to TRBJ2-7, with 7 bases matching TRBD1. CDR1 and CDR2 from the germline V gene are SGHAT and FQDESV (reference sequence). Trimming cost V 4 bases and J 5 bases; bases outside gene matches: 11. The CDR3 runs 15 residues. CDR3 DNA: TGTGCCAGCAGCTGGACCAGGGGGAATTCTGACGAGCAGTACTTC. This sequence encodes CASSWTRGNSDEQYF.

The V and J genes are TRBV11-3 and TRBJ1-5; D is undetermined. V was shortened by 5 bases and J by 11 bases, with 16 bases between the two germline ends. The V gene's germline CDR1 is SGHNT and CDR2 YENEEA. There are 13 residues in the CDR3. The CDR3 is CASSLNAAATQHF. CDR3 DNA sequence: TGTGCCAGCAGCCTCAACGCGGCAGCAACCCAGCATTTT.

This clone was observed a few times. The V call is TRBV11-2, the J call TRBJ1-1; D is undetermined. The V end lost 4 bases, the J end lost 11 bases, and 17 bases lay between the germline ends. The germline CDR1 and CDR2 sequences are SGHAT and FQNNGV. This CDR3 is 13 amino acids long. CDR3 nucleotides: TGTGCCAGCAGCTGGGCGAAGACCTCAACGGCTTTCTTT. Translated: CASSWAKTSTAFF.

V is TRBV9 and J is TRBJ1-2; D call uncertain. The CDR3 is 12 amino acids. V lost 4 bases to trimming and J lost 3 bases, with 7 bases between them. Per the germline V gene, CDR1 is SGDLS and CDR2 is YYNGEE. CDR3 residues: CASSPLDYGYTF. DNA of the CDR3: TGTGCCAGCAGCCCTCTCGACTATGGCTACACCTTC.

The chain joins TRBV28 to TRBJ1-2, with D unclear. CDR1 MDHEN and CDR2 SYDVKM come from the germline V gene. The CDR3 sequence is 13 residues long. Trimming stripped 3 bases from V and 3 bases from J, with 8 bases between. The CDR3 DNA sequence: TGTGCCAGCAGTTTGGACCGCTACTATGGCTACACCTTC. Encoded protein: CASSLDRYYGYTF.

J is TRBJ2-6 and V is TRBV4-3; maybe TRBD1 (7 bases). CDR3 length: 17 amino acids. The V and J ends lost 4 bases and 3 bases respectively, with 16 bases between them. CDR1 is LGHNA and CDR2 is YSLEER in the germline V gene. CDR3 region: CASSRGAQGSGANVLTF. The CDR3 DNA sequence: TGCGCCAGCAGCCGGGGGGCACAGGGGAGTGGGGCCAACGTCCTGACTTTC.

A few counts support this clone. This rearrangement joins TRBV5-4 to TRBJ1-3, with 9 bases fitting TRBD1. V shed 3 bases and J 8 bases; nucleotides not matched to a gene: 3. The germline V gene has CDR1 SGHNT and CDR2 YYREEE (reference sequence). The CDR3 is 13 residues long. CDR3 bases: TGTGCCAGCAGCTCGGGACAGGGAGACACCATATATTTT. Residues: CASSSGQGDTIYF.

As DNA, the CDR3 is TGTGCCAGCAGCCTCGCAGGGGACACTGAAGCTTTCTTT. Translation: CASSLAGDTEAFF. This rearrangement joins TRBV5-6 to TRBJ1-1; D is possibly TRBD1 (6 bases). Per the germline V gene, CDR1 is SGHDT and CDR2 is YYEEEE. V lost 4 bases to trimming and J lost 3 bases, with 10 bases between them. The CDR3 spans 13 residues.

This chain connects TRBV19 to TRBJ2-5; 14 nucleotides line up with TRBD2. V lost 1 base, J lost 1 base, and 23 bases stayed unmatched. Germline-derived CDR1 and CDR2 are LNHDA and SQIVND (reference sequence). The CDR3 runs 24 residues. The CDR3, as DNA: TGTGCCAGTAGTATAGGGCCACTTAAAATAGGGACTAGCGGGAGTTTTGCGGGCCAAGAGACCCAGTACTTC. It is translated as CASSIGPLKIGTSGSFAGQETQYF.

The chain recombines TRBV18 with TRBJ1-5; a possible D gene is TRBD1 (5 bases). The CDR3 totals 15 residues. Germline V gene data show CDR1 as KGHSH and CDR2 as LQKENI. V shed 3 bases and J shed 2 bases, with 11 bases lying between them. In nucleotides, the CDR3 is TGTGCCAGCTCACCCGGGGGAGATGGCAATCAGCCCCAGCATTTT. Protein product: CASSPGGDGNQPQHF. Variable domain in full (rest from reference TRBV18 and TRBJ1-5): NAGVMQNPRHLVRRRGQEARLRCSPMKGHSHVYWYRQLPEEGLKFMVYLQKENIIDESGMPKERFSAEFPKEGPSILRIQQVVRGDSAAYFCASSPGGDGNQPQHFGDGTRLSIL.

The J gene is TRBJ2-4, the V gene TRBV4-3; D is ambiguous. This CDR3 has 13 amino acids. Germline loops: CDR1 LGHNA, CDR2 YSLEER. Trimming removed 3 bases from V and 6 bases from J, with 9 bases in between. The CDR3 DNA reads TGCGCCAGCAGCCACAGTTCCGGAAACATTCAGTACTTC. Protein: CASSHSSGNIQYF.

There are a few counts of this clone. The J gene is TRBJ1-5, the V gene TRBV10-3, with D unclear. V gave up 3 bases and J gave up 2 bases, with 11 bases separating them. This CDR3 comprises 15 residues. From germline, CDR1 is ENHRY and CDR2 SYGVKD. The CDR3 spells CAISEAGDGNQPQHF. The CDR3, as DNA: TGTGCCATCAGTGAAGCCGGGGATGGCAATCAGCCCCAGCATTTT.

The sample holds one count of this clone. The rearrangement uses TRBV14 and TRBJ2-3, with 7 nucleotides matching TRBD2. Trimming took 8 bases from V and 6 from J; bases not matched to a gene: 11. Germline V CDR1 and CDR2: SGHDN, FVKESK. The CDR3 spans 14 residues. This chain's CDR3 is CASSRELGLDTQYF. For the CDR3, the DNA is TGTGCCAGCTCGCGGGAGTTGGGCTTGGATACGCAGTATTTT.

J is TRBJ1-1 and V is TRBV2; D unclear. From germline, CDR1 is SNHLY and CDR2 FYNNEI. Trimming took off 3 bases at V and 6 bases at J, with 23 bases between the two ends. The CDR3 is 17 amino acids. CDR3 DNA sequence: TGTGCCAGCAGTGAGGAGGGAATAATGGTCGGATTTTCTGAAGCTTTCTTT. This codes for CASSEEGIMVGFSEAFF.

The chain employs TRBV9 and TRBJ2-3, with 8 nucleotides matching TRBD2. The germline V gene has CDR1 SGDLS and CDR2 YYNGEE. The junction had 6 bases not matched to a gene; V was cut back by 0 bases and J by 3 bases. The CDR3 runs to 16 residues. The chain's CDR3 is CASSVDSGGRTDTQYF. CDR3 DNA sequence: TGTGCCAGCAGCGTAGATTCGGGAGGGCGGACAGATACGCAGTATTTT.

This chain joins TRBV5-8 and TRBJ2-7; 8 bases line up with TRBD1. In germline, CDR1 is SGHTS, CDR2 YDEGEE. V gave up 3 bases and J gave up 4 bases; unmatched junction bases: 6. This CDR3 has 14 amino acids. CDR3 loop: CASSSPRTGYEQYF. Here the CDR3 DNA reads TGTGCCAGCAGCTCACCCAGGACAGGGTACGAGCAGTACTTC.

This chain joins TRBV11-2 and TRBJ2-1; TRBD1 aligns across 9 bases. The germline V gene has CDR1 SGHAT and CDR2 FQNNGV. V dropped 0 bases and J dropped 7; count of bases not matched to a gene: 16. The CDR3 is 19 amino acids. CDR3 protein: CASSLEGDFMDRGPNEQFF. The CDR3 DNA reads TGTGCCAGCAGCTTAGAAGGGGATTTTATGGACAGGGGTCCGAATGAGCAGTTCTTC.

The chain joins TRBV7-9 to TRBJ2-2, with 8 bases lining up with TRBD1. CDR1 and CDR2 (germline): SEHNR, FQNEAQ (reference sequence). This CDR3 has 18 amino acids. V lost 5 bases to trimming and J lost 2 bases; unmatched junction nucleotides: 13. This chain's CDR3 is CASSPHLRTGQNTGELFF. CDR3 sequence (DNA): TGTGCCAGCAGCCCCCACTTGAGGACAGGGCAAAACACCGGGGAGCTGTTTTTT.